This T cell receptor beta chain was identified during a study of blood T cell dynamics during melanoma immunotherapy. Study-wide context: Standard first-line treatment here was pembrolizumab or nivolumab plus ipilimumab in metastatic melanoma.

Time point defined: pre-treatment baseline. Worth noting for this clone: No antigen is known for it.

Whole-study results and caveats: Cell-free DNA CDR3 sequences most resembled the immune-effector CD8+ subset, which was also most clonal.

V dropped 3 bases and J dropped 2 bases, with 11 bases sitting between them. The CDR3 runs 14 residues. Germline V CDR1 and CDR2: SGHTA, FQGTGA. Each sorted CD8+ T cell subset had its entire DNA loaded. This table comes from immunoSEQ multiplex PCR, and its TCRdb copy is limited to in-frame clones, with some not included. This table holds some 13,000 clones, roughly nine tenths found once. This TCR derives from a human donor with melanoma. The chain couples TRBV7-3 to TRBJ2-7; unclear D gene. The specimen comprised effector memory CD8+ T cells from blood, sampled from a patient treated with checkpoint blockade. This chain's CDR3 is CASSFTDPTYEQYF. CDR3 DNA sequence: TGTGCCAGCAGCTTTACGGACCCGACCTACGAGCAGTACTTC.